These 23 T cell receptor beta chains were all obtained from the same sample, sequenced in a study of regulatory T cells in long-lasting Graves disease. Libraries of TCR beta came from iRepertoire HTBI primers plus Arm-PCR of CDR3 regions. TCRdb passed the multiplex PCR reads through MiXCR, listing each CDR3 protein once. The sample carries 400,000 to 550,000 distinct CDR3 sequences, roughly 15% recorded once. Specified time point: newly diagnosed GD, antithyroid drugs for less than 3 months. Isolated PBMC RNA provided the starting material for the TCR library. These data were also filed under a second study, of T cells in Graves' hyperthyroidism and ophthalmopathy.

This specimen consisted of peripheral blood mononuclear cells (PBMCs), obtained at new diagnosis, from a patient treated with antithyroid drugs. The source is a woman in her twenties or thirties with Graves disease.

This clonotype occurred many times. The chain is built from TRBV6-1 and TRBJ2-2, with a possible D match to TRBD1 (6 bases). This CDR3 is 14 amino acids long. Trimming took 5 bases from V and 4 from J, leaving 11 bases between them. Germline-derived CDR1 and CDR2 are MNHNS and SASEGT. CDR3 DNA: TGTGCCAGCAGTCCTGACAGGACCACCGGGGAGCTGTTTTTT. Translated: CASSPDRTTGELFF.

This clonotype appeared a few times. Given a much more abundant clone one base away, this may be a read error. The rearrangement uses TRBV20-1 and TRBJ2-7; possible D gene TRBD1, 6 bases. The germline V gene has CDR1 DFQATT and CDR2 SNEGSKA (reference sequence). V gave up 5 bases and J gave up 6 bases, with 14 bases separating them. The CDR3 has 12 residues. In nucleotides, the CDR3 is TGCAGTGCTCATCTCAAGGGGGTCGAGCAGTACTTC. This encodes CSAHLKGVEQYF.

Only a few counts were recorded for this clonotype. The rearrangement uses TRBV5-1 and TRBJ2-2; D uncertain. Germline V CDR1 and CDR2: SGHRS, YFSETQ. Trimming left V 0 bases short and J 1 base short, with 10 bases between. The CDR3 contains 16 residues. CDR3 DNA: TGCGCCAGCAGCTTGGTTGGCCCCGGGAACACCGGGGAGCTGTTTTTT. It is translated as CASSLVGPGNTGELFF.

This clonotype was recorded many times. The chain combines TRBV11-2 with TRBJ2-7; D could derive from TRBD1 or TRBD2 (6 bases each). CDR3 size: 16 residues. V was cut by 4 bases and J by 6 bases, with 22 bases left in between. The germline CDR1 and CDR2 sequences are SGHAT and FQNNGV. The CDR3 is CASSSPDGDGGLEQYF. Here the CDR3 DNA reads TGTGCCAGCAGCTCTCCGGACGGGGACGGGGGCCTCGAGCAGTACTTC.

This clonotype was detected ten times or more. The rearrangement uses TRBV4-1 and TRBJ1-1, with D tentatively TRBD1 (6 bases). Germline values: CDR1 MGHRA, CDR2 YSYEKL. V was shortened by 0 bases and J by 2 bases, with 22 bases between the two germline ends. The CDR3 is 19 residues long. This CDR3 reads CASSQDSLGTGWDNTEAFF. In DNA, the CDR3 is TGCGCCAGCAGCCAAGATAGTCTAGGAACAGGGTGGGATAACACTGAAGCTTTCTTT.

This clonotype was counted ten times or more. This chain links TRBV7-9 with TRBJ1-5, with 9 bases matching TRBD1. The CDR3 has 16 amino acids. The junction had 7 bases not matched to a gene; V was cut back by 4 bases and J by 3 bases. Germline V CDR1 and CDR2: SEHNR, FQNEAQ (reference sequence). CDR3 bases: TGTGCCAGCAGCTCGGGACAGGGTAGTCTCAATCAGCCCCAGCATTTT. It yields the protein CASSSGQGSLNQPQHF.

Notes on this clonotype: Sequence at one end of the junction differs from germline and may be a read error. The chain is built from TRBV25-1 and TRBJ2-5; TRBD2 might be the D (6 bases). There are 17 residues in the CDR3. Germline V gene sequence: CDR1 MGHDK, CDR2 SYGVNS. CDR3 nucleotides: TGTGCCAGCAGTGGGGGGATAGTAGCGGCTATACAAGAGGCCCAGTACTTC. It encodes CASSGGIVAAIQEAQYF.

In this sample, this clonotype turned up many times. This CDR3 fails to terminate in the conserved phenylalanine or tryptophan, so it likely reflects a read error. The chain employs TRBV11-2 and TRBJ2-1; a weak D match, TRBD1 (5 bases). The germline V and J ends were trimmed by 1 base and 6 bases, with 13 bases remaining between them. The CDR3 covers 15 residues. Per the germline V gene, CDR1 is SGHAT and CDR2 is FQNNGV. For the CDR3, the DNA is TGTGCCAGCAGCTTAGCTAGGGGTTTGCCCAATGAGCAGTTCCTC. Its translation: CASSLARGLPNEQFL.

The J gene is TRBJ1-2, the V gene TRBV11-2; D is perhaps TRBD1 (5 bases). V shed 1 base and J shed 4 bases, with 16 bases lying between them. The CDR3 runs 16 residues. Germline V gene sequence: CDR1 SGHAT, CDR2 FQNNGV. Written as DNA, the CDR3 is TGTGCCAGCAGCTTAGCCTATCGGGACCGCTTCTATGGCTACACCTTC. Its translation: CASSLAYRDRFYGYTF.

At least ten counts were recorded for this clonotype. The V gene is TRBV2, the J gene TRBJ1-5; TRBD1 aligns across 7 bases. The V segment lost 6 bases and the J segment 7 bases; nucleotides outside the gene matches: 9. CDR1 is SNHLY and CDR2 is FYNNEI in the germline V gene. The CDR3 runs to 14 residues. CDR3 in amino acids: CASSRDREYQPQHF. The CDR3 DNA is TGTGCCAGCAGCCGGGACAGAGAATACCAGCCCCAGCATTTT.

This clonotype was counted at least ten times. The gene calls are TRBV12-3 or TRBV12-4 and TRBJ2-7; D call uncertain. V gave up 2 bases and J gave up 6 bases, with 8 bases separating them. CDR3 size: 12 residues. This chain's CDR3 is CASSLTATEQYF. CDR3 nucleotide sequence: TGTGCCAGCAGTTTAACGGCAACCGAGCAGTACTTC.

The chain links TRBV14 to TRBJ2-7; 9 nucleotides match TRBD1. Trimming took 2 bases from V and 7 from J; bases not matched to a gene: 6. Germline V gene lookup returns CDR1 SGHDN and CDR2 FVKESK. The CDR3 extends over 14 amino acids. The chain's CDR3 is CASSQPGQGWEQYF. The DNA for the CDR3 is TGTGCCAGCAGCCAACCGGGACAGGGTTGGGAGCAGTACTTC.

This clonotype was observed at least ten times. The chain is built from TRBV28 and TRBJ1-2, with 9 bases matching TRBD1. This CDR3 region has 15 residues. V gave up 4 bases and J gave up 4 bases; unmatched junction bases: 7. CDR1 MDHEN and CDR2 SYDVKM come from the germline V gene. The chain's CDR3 is CASSSQGAFGYGYTF. The CDR3 region has the DNA TGTGCCAGCAGTTCACAGGGGGCTTTTGGCTATGGCTACACCTTC.

This clonotype was seen repeatedly, ten times or more. Here the CDR3 DNA reads TGTGCCAGCAGGGAGGGGGGTTTGTCCTACGAGCAGTACTTC. Translated: CASREGGLSYEQYF. This sequence joins TRBV2 and TRBJ2-7; D may correspond to TRBD1 or TRBD2 (6 bases each). The V end was cut by 6 bases, the J end by 1 base, with 13 bases between. Looked up from germline, CDR1 is SNHLY and CDR2 is FYNNEI. The CDR3 consists of 14 residues.

This clonotype has a count of ten or more. The chain carries TRBV18 and TRBJ2-7; D is uncertain. Trimming left V 0 bases short and J 7 bases short, with 22 bases between. This CDR3 region has 17 residues. From germline, CDR1 is KGHSH and CDR2 LQKENI. CDR3 coding DNA: TGTGCCAGCTCACCACCTCGAGGTAGATCAAACTCTGGGGAGCAGTACTTC. It encodes CASSPPRGRSNSGEQYF.

The V gene is TRBV7-2, the J gene TRBJ2-1, with TRBD2 matching 13 bases. V dropped 8 bases and J dropped 9; count of bases not matched to a gene: 16. The germline V gene encodes CDR1 SGHTA and CDR2 FQGNSA. The CDR3 runs 17 residues. The CDR3 nucleotides read TGTGCCAGCGGTACTACTTCGGGACTAGCGGGACCCAGTGAGCAGTTCTTC. It encodes CASGTTSGLAGPSEQFF. Full variable domain (rest looked up from reference TRBV7-2 and TRBJ2-1): GAGVSQSPSNKVTEKGKDVELRCDPISGHTALYWYRQSLGQGLEFLIYFQGNSAPDKSGLPSDRFSAERTGGSVSTLTIQRTQQEDSAVYLCASGTTSGLAGPSEQFFGPGTRLTVL.

In this sample, this clonotype turned up a few times. Sequence at one end of the junction differs from germline and may be a read error. The rearrangement uses TRBV28 and TRBJ1-2, with 10 bases fitting TRBD1. The V gene's germline CDR1 is MDHEN and CDR2 SYDVKM. The CDR3 length is 16 residues. Here the CDR3 DNA reads TGTGCCAGCAGTCGCTCGGGACAGGGGTTTAACTATGACTACACCTTC. Protein: CASSRSGQGFNYDYTF.

This clonotype was seen many times. This chain links TRBV7-9 with TRBJ1-5; D gene unclear. The CDR3 loop spans 13 amino acids. Germline CDR1 reads SEHNR; CDR2 reads FQNEAQ (reference sequence). Trimming shortened V by 2 bases and J by 5 bases, and 7 bases separated the two germline ends. In DNA form, the CDR3 reads TGTGCCAGCAGCTTATTGTTGGATCAGCCCCAGCATTTT. It yields the protein CASSLLLDQPQHF.

The CDR3 reads CASSSSGGTGYTF. In DNA, the CDR3 is TGTGCCAGCAGTTCCTCAGGGGGCACAGGCTACACCTTC. V gene TRBV27 combines with J gene TRBJ1-2, with 8 bases aligning to TRBD1. The CDR3 runs to 13 residues. Germline CDR1 reads MNHEY; CDR2 reads SMNVEV (reference sequence). J lost 8 bases, V lost 4 bases, and 6 bases had no gene match.

The table lists this clonotype with many counts. V is TRBV2 and J is TRBJ2-5; D perhaps matches TRBD2 (6 bases). V lost 3 bases to trimming and J lost 4 bases, with 12 bases between them. The CDR3 length is 14 residues. From germline, CDR1 is SNHLY and CDR2 FYNNEI. In nucleotides, the CDR3 is TGTGCCAGCAGTGAGGGTGAGGGAGGAGAGACCCAGTACTTC. Protein: CASSEGEGGETQYF.

Only a few counts were recorded for this clonotype. The CDR3 is CSAMGLALGGEQFF. CDR3 coding DNA: TGCAGTGCCATGGGACTAGCGCTCGGTGGTGAGCAGTTCTTC. V is TRBV20-1 and J is TRBJ2-1, with 10 bases fitting TRBD2. Germline V gene sequence: CDR1 DFQATT, CDR2 SNEGSKA (reference sequence). The CDR3 contains 14 residues. V lost 6 bases, J lost 9 bases, and 11 bases stayed unmatched.

This clonotype was counted between two and nine times. The chain couples TRBV20-1 to TRBJ2-2; D gene uncertain. V was shortened by 3 bases and J by 5 bases, with 4 bases between the two germline ends. Looked up from germline, CDR1 is DFQATT and CDR2 is SNEGSKA (reference sequence). The CDR3 is 11 amino acids. CDR3 in DNA: TGCAGTGCTAGCCGAACCGGGGAGCTGTTTTTT. It specifies CSASRTGELFF.

This clonotype was detected many times. The V call is TRBV28, the J call TRBJ2-1, with 8 bases aligning to TRBD2. This CDR3 comprises 13 residues. CDR1 is MDHEN and CDR2 is SYDVKM in the germline V gene. Trimming took 7 bases from V and 8 from J; bases not matched to a gene: 7. CDR3 sequence reads: CASTPGGAYEQFF. The CDR3 nucleotides read TGTGCCAGCACTCCGGGGGGGGCGTATGAGCAGTTCTTC. The full variable domain, rest sourced from reference TRBV28 and TRBJ2-1, is DVKVTQSSRYLVKRTGEKVFLECVQDMDHENMFWYRQDPGLGLRLIYFSYDVKMKEKGDIPEGYSVSREKKERFSLILESASTNQTSMYLCASTPGGAYEQFFGPGTRLTVL.